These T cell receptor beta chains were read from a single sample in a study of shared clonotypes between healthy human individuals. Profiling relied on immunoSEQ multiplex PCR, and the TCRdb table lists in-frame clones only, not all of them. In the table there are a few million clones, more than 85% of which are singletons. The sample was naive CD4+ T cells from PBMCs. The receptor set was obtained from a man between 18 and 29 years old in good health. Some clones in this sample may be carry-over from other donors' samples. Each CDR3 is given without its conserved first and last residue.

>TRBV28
ASSTGFTGNTIY
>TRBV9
ASSAGLAGVKTQY
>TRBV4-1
ASSQDTRGQY
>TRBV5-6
ASSLVGSRSYNEQF
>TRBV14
ASSRRRDNYGYT
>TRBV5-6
ASSFRQENNYGYT
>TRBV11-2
ASSSSLGGGHNEQF
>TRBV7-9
ASSLLQGAPPDDGYT
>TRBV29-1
SVSGYT
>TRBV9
ASSPAGANTEAF
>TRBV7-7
ASSLEVSSETQY
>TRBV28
ASSAPPGLANTEAF
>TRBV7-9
ASSGDGYGYT
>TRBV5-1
ASSTSPGTNTGELF
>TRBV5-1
ASSPGDRGNTGELF
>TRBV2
ASSEGLANTGELF
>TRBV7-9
ASSPLGDSNRQETQY
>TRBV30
AWSVQGGSGNTIY
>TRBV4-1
ASSQYGAQTTGELF
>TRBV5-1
ASSPGTAMGEGYT
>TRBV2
ASSATGFGYT
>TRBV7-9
ASSSTDRGNTEAF
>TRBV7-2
ASSSTGVRNQPQH
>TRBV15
ATSRETAAYEQY
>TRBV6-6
ASNLGTGGLGTEAF
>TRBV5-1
ASISILQGAETAGELF
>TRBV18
ASSPQQGEDEKLF
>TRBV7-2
ASSYTGSTDTQY
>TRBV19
ASSINEGTGYT
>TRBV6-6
ASRPGGYSTDTQY
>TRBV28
ASSSGKPYEQY
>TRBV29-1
SVGQRLRYGYT
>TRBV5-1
ASSLGTGQPQH
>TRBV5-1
ASSLGRGRNTGELF
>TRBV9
ASSAGGQQF
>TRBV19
ASSILRGSGNTEAF
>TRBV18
ASSIDRVHYGYT
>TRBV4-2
ASSPQAGQSHLNTEAF
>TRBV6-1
ASLGGGYEKLF
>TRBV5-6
ASSLEVTPNQETQY
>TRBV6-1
ASSVVGYPTDTQY
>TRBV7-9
ASSLVGYEQF
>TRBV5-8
ASSSGQQLYGYT
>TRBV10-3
AISEQNPGTSGHEQY
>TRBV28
ASSVDRGRSQPQH
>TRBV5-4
ASSLKTGDTEAF
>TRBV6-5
ASSYQLTGGEQY
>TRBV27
ALTPGTGCCEQF
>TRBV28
ASSLSYPLH
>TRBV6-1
ASRENANYEQY
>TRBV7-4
ASSPSHRRASGNTIY
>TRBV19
ASSIGAANSNQPQH
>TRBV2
ASRPPGSLSEQY
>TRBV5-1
ASSLAAGDQPQH
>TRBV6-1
ASSRGGGEEKLF
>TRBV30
AWSRGSPYEQY
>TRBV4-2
ASSQDRLYYEQY
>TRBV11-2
ASSNRVTEQY
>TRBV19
ASSTTGTGRYEQY